This paragraph covers one T cell receptor (beta chain) sequence. This entry is derived from a study of blood T cell repertoires in COVID-19. Study overall: Some COVID-19 samples were acute and others convalescent; all came from the United States, Italy and Spain. Nucleic acid was either cDNA or gDNA, and it came from T cells, B-cell-depleted T cells, or PBMCs.

In the study's own analysis: Estimation of nucleated cell counts was performed using reference gene primer amplification. Repertoires were generated with immunoSEQ multiplex PCR, while TCRdb's copy carries only in-frame clones and drops some. V, J and clone size reflect that table, while D and trimming were determined from the DNA. The sample holds roughly 140,000 clones, approximately 88% seen once. V lost 5 bases, J lost 2 bases, and 10 bases lay in between. Germline V CDR1 and CDR2: SGHTA, FQGNSA. This CDR3 comprises 13 residues. The source is a woman between 45 and 60 years old with acute or convalescent COVID-19. The specimen sequenced was peripheral blood. This chain links TRBV7-2 with TRBJ2-7, with D perhaps TRBD1 (6 bases). The DNA of the CDR3 is TGTGCCAGCAGCAAAGGGGGTCCCTACGAGCAGTACTTC. This translates into CASSKGGPYEQYF.